A few counts support the clone carrying this T cell receptor (beta chain). The antigen is unknown. TCRdb reanalysed the reads using MiXCR and keeps one entry per CDR3 protein. The table lists approximately 600,000 distinct CDR3 sequences, almost 40% of them singletons. The data belong to a study of T cell repertoires in cytomegalovirus infection. Overall study results and limits: Dominating the ex vivo response were HLA-C-restricted CMV-specific TCR beta clonotypes.

Trimming took 10 bases from V and 0 from J, leaving 19 bases between them. From germline, CDR1 is LNHDA and CDR2 SQIVND (reference sequence). The CDR3 length is 16 residues. This TCR derives from a human donor in good health (CMV status not recorded). Some clones in this sample may be carry-over from other donors' samples. The starting material was cultured PBMCs, obtained from culture after CMV antigen stimulation. The chain employs TRBV19 and TRBJ1-5; D gene unclear. CDR3 coding DNA: TGTGCCACATCCCGAAGAGAGATAACTAGCAATCAGCCCCAGCATTTT. This codes for CATSRREITSNQPQHF.